This T cell receptor (beta chain) was observed in a study of T cell responses to AZD1222 COVID-19 vaccine. Overall study findings and caveats: Donors were chiefly white British, with a greater number of females, and clonal diversity was perhaps underestimated.

Germline CDR1 is LGHNA and CDR2 is YSLEER. The CDR3 is 15 residues long. After removal of 3 bases from V and 4 bases from J, the junction contained 6 bases not matched to a gene. TCRdb's table, derived via immunoSEQ multiplex PCR, lists solely in-frame clones and lacks some. The table includes about 170,000 clones, around nine tenths detected once. In the case of this clone: What it binds is not known.

This clonotype was sampled from an adult in good health. The sample here was peripheral blood, taken on day 0 of AZD1222 vaccination. This chain joins TRBV4-3 and TRBJ2-3; 8 bases align to TRBD1. The CDR3 DNA follows: TGCGCCAGCAGCCAGCACAGGGGGATCGCAGATACGCAGTATTTT. This codes for CASSQHRGIADTQYF.